These 8 T cell receptor beta chains came from one sample sequenced in a study of T cell responses to AZD1222 COVID-19 vaccine. Using immunoSEQ multiplex PCR, the repertoire was profiled, and TCRdb retains in-frame clones only, with some absent. Of tens of thousands of clones in the sample, around 85% were seen once. Material: peripheral blood, obtained on day 0 of AZD1222 vaccination. These receptors were taken from an adult in good health.

V and J are TRBV3-1 (or the pseudogene TRBV3-2) and TRBJ1-1; possible D gene TRBD1, 6 bases. The ends were cut back, 6 bases at V and 9 bases at J, with 11 bases in the middle. CDR3 length: 11 amino acids. Germline lookup yields CDR1 LGHDT and CDR2 YNNKEL (reference sequence). CDR3 nucleotides: TGTGCCAGCAGGCGGGACACCCAAGCTTTCTTT. Translating gives CASRRDTQAFF.

The chain employs TRBV7-8 and TRBJ1-1, with a weak D call TRBD1 (6 bases). The length of the CDR3 is 13 residues. In germline, CDR1 is SGHVS, CDR2 FQNEAQ. Trimming stripped 10 bases from V and 5 bases from J, with 17 bases between. The CDR3 DNA reads TGTGCCACCCAAAAGGGGGGTCAAACTGAAGCTTTCTTT. Translating it yields CATQKGGQTEAFF.

About this clone: Additional DNA sequences in this sample encode the identical CDR3. V gene TRBV2 combines with J gene TRBJ1-3; no definite D call. Germline CDR1 and CDR2: SNHLY and FYNNEI. CDR3 size: 13 residues. V lost 6 bases to trimming and J lost 2 bases, with 8 bases between them. The CDR3 sequence: CASRTGPGNTIYF. CDR3 DNA: TGTGCCAGCAGAACGGGCCCTGGAAACACCATATATTTT. Drawing the rest from reference TRBV2 and TRBJ1-3, the complete variable domain is EPEVTQTPSHQVTQMGQEVILRCVPISNHLYFYWYRQILGQKVEFLVSFYNNEISEKSEIFDDQFSVERPDGSNFTLKIRSTKLEDSAMYFCASRTGPGNTIYFGEGSWLTVV.

This chain links TRBV19 with TRBJ2-4; the match to TRBD1 covers 11 bases. The CDR3 runs 15 residues. CDR1 and CDR2 (germline): LNHDA, SQIVND (reference sequence). V trimming: 5 bases; J trimming: 7 bases; junction bases outside the gene matches: 7. CDR3 sequence reads: CASSPRRDRGNIQYF. In nucleotides, the CDR3 is TGTGCCAGTAGTCCCCGCCGGGACAGGGGGAACATTCAGTACTTC.

V gene TRBV29-1 combines with J gene TRBJ1-2; a possible D gene is TRBD1 (6 bases). Per the germline V gene, CDR1 is SQVTM and CDR2 is ANQGSEA. This CDR3 is built from 14 residues. Deletions cut 5 bases from V and 4 bases from J, with 17 bases between. DNA for the CDR3: TGCAGCGTTTTGGGTAGGGGGATGAGCTATGGCTACACCTTC. It encodes CSVLGRGMSYGYTF.

This clone has just one count. This chain uses TRBV12-3 or TRBV12-4 with TRBJ1-1; 9 bases match TRBD1. The CDR3 length is 13 residues. V lost 3 bases and J lost 6; bases outside the gene matches: 2. CDR3 amino acids: CASSLGTGSEAFF. As DNA, the CDR3 is TGTGCCAGCAGTTTGGGGACAGGGTCTGAAGCTTTCTTT.

The chain recombines TRBV3-1 (or the pseudogene TRBV3-2) with TRBJ2-7; possible D gene TRBD1, 5 bases. Trimming cost V 6 bases and J 0 bases, with 18 bases left between them. Germline V gives CDR1 LGHDT, CDR2 YNNKEL (reference sequence). This CDR3 is built from 16 residues. The CDR3 here is CASSRGLTGVSYEQYF. The CDR3 coding sequence is TGTGCCAGCAGTCGAGGCCTAACAGGAGTCTCCTACGAGCAGTACTTC.

The CDR3 bases are TGTGCCTGGGACGGATCCTATAATTCACCCCTCCACTTT. Translated, it gives CAWDGSYNSPLHF. The gene calls are TRBV30 and TRBJ1-6, with no clear D. Trimming cost V 5 bases and J 1 base, with 6 bases left between them. Germline V CDR1 and CDR2: GTSNPN, SVGIG (reference sequence). The CDR3 contains 13 residues. The variable domain in full, completed from reference TRBV30 and TRBJ1-6, reads SQTIHQWPATLVQPVGSPLSLECTVEGTSNPNLYWYRQAAGRGLQLLFYSVGIGQISSEVPQNLSASRPQDRQFILSSKKLLLSDSGFYLCAWDGSYNSPLHFGNGTRLTVT.